This T cell receptor (beta chain) was documented in a study of vaccination effects on CD4 cells after COVID-19. At the level of the study: Post-vaccine sampling occurred a median 72 days after the second dose.

In the case of this clone: Its antigen remains unidentified.

CDR3 length: 11 amino acids. Germline V gene data show CDR1 as SEHNR and CDR2 as FQNEAQ (reference sequence). With 4 bases removed from V and 4 bases from J, the gap between germline ends came to 4 bases. Study-wide points: By a late point after vaccination, infection- and vaccine-induced clones had shrunk markedly through clonal contraction.

Peptide-pool stimulation followed by sequencing identified expanded antigen-specific CD4+ clonotypes in the ViraFEST assay. Following 10 days of culture, CD4+ T cells were isolated. Participants got two doses of BNT162b2 or mRNA-1273 vaccine. Supplemented with roughly 10 IU/ml IL-2 and approximately 10 ug/ml peptides, a few million PBMC per well were kept in culture. Cultures had half their medium replaced with IL-2 medium on days 3 and 7. The data were produced by immunoSEQ multiplex PCR, yet TCRdb's version contains in-frame clones alone and is incomplete. The table shows tens of thousands of clones, with over 70% occurring only once.

The V gene is TRBV7-9, the J gene TRBJ1-1; D is uncertain. The sample was CD4+ T cells from PBMCs cultured with HCoV-OC43 spike peptides, taken after COVID-19 vaccination. Subset: HCoV-OC43 spike overlapping peptide pool stimulation. The TCR originated in a human donor who received a COVID-19 vaccine. Here the CDR3 DNA reads TGTGCCAGCAGCTCGATCACTGAAGCTTTCTTT. This sequence encodes CASSSITEAFF.